Described below is a single T cell receptor (beta chain) sequence and its context. Its antigen specificity is not known. There are no base qualities to consult, and no much larger clone falls within one base. The library was generated by the immunoSEQ multiplex PCR assay. The source is immuneACCESS, and TCRdb retained only in-frame sequences with V and J called. Part of the clones is not carried over; for the studies checked, unresolved V genes explain less than half of this, and the remainder is unexplained. The sample table lists over 100,000 clones, just over 90% of them with a count of one. The top ten hold around 2.3% of the sample. The data originate from a study of control samples from healthy donors and cancer patients (dated by TCRdb to about 2020). From the cysteine through the phenylalanine, the CDR3 covers 11 amino acids. Only CDR3 DNA is held: 33 bases, read in frame from base 1. The junction shows trimming of 2 bases on V and 4 bases on J, plus 3 bases between the germline ends. The CDR1 and CDR2 encoded by the germline V gene are MNHNS and SASEGT.

The receptor's source is a woman aged 18-35 years in good health. The rearranged segments are TRBV6-1 and TRBJ2-7; the D gene cannot be resolved reliably. The sequencing input was blood. The DNA sequence follows: TGTGCCAGCAGTGAAAGTTACGAGCAGTACTTC. Translated, it reads CASSESYEQYF.